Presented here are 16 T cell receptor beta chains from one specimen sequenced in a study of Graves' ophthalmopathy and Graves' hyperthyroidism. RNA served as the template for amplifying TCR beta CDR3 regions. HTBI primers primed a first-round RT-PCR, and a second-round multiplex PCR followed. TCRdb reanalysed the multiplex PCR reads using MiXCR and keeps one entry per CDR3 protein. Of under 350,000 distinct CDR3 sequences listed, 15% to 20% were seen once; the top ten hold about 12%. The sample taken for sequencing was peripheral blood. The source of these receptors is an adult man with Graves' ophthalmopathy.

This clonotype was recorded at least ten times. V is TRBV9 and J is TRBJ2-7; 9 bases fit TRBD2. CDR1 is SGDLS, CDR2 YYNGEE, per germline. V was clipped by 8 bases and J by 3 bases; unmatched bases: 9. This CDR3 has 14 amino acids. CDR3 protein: CARGAGGLIYEQYF. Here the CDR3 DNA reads TGTGCCAGGGGAGCGGGGGGACTTATCTACGAGCAGTACTTC.

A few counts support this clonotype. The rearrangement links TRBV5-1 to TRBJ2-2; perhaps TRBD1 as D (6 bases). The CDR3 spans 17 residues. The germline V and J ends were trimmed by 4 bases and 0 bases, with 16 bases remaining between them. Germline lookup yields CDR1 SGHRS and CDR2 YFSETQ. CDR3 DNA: TGCGCCAGCAGCCCACTTAAGACAGGCTCGAACACCGGGGAGCTGTTTTTT. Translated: CASSPLKTGSNTGELFF.

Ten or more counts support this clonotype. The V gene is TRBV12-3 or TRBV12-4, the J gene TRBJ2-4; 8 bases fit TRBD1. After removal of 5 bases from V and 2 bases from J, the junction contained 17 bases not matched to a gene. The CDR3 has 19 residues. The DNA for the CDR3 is TGTGCCAGCAGTCTCTCGGGGACAGGAGGAGATGTCACCAAAAACATTCAGTACTTC. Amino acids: CASSLSGTGGDVTKNIQYF.

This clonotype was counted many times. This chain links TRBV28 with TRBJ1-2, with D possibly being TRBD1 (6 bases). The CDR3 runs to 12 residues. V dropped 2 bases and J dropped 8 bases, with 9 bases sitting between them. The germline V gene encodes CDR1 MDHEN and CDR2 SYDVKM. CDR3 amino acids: CASSLRGRGYTF. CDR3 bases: TGTGCCAGCAGTTTACGGGGGCGAGGCTACACCTTC.

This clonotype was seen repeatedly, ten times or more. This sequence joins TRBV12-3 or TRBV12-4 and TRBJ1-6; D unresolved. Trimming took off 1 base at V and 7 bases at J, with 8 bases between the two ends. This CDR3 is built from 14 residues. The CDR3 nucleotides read TGTGCCAGCAGTTTAGTGGGTGGAAATTCACCCCTCCACTTT. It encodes CASSLVGGNSPLHF.

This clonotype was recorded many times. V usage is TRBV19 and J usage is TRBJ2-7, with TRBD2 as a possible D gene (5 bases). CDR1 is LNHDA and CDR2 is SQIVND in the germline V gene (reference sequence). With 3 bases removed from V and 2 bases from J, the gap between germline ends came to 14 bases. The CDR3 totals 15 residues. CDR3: CASSIGGRRTYEQYF. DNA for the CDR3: TGTGCCAGTAGTATCGGAGGACGGCGTACCTACGAGCAGTACTTC.

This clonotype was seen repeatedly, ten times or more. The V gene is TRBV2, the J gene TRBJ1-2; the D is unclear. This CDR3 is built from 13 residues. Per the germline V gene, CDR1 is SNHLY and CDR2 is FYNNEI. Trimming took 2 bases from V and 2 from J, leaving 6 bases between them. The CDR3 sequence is CASSEQANYGYTF. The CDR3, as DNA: TGTGCCAGCAGTGAACAGGCGAACTATGGCTACACCTTC.

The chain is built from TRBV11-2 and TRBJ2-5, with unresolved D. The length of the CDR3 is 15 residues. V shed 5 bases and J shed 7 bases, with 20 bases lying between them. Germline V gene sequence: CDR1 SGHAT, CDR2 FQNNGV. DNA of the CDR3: TGTGCCAGCAGCCAAGATCACGACCCCGCCGGGACCCAGTACTTC. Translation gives CASSQDHDPAGTQYF.

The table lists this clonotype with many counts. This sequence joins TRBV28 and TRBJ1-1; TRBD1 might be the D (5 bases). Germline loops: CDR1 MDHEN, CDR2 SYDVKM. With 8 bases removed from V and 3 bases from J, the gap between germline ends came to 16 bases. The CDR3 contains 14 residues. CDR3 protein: CASGEGQVDTEAFF. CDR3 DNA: TGTGCCAGCGGTGAGGGGCAGGTGGACACTGAAGCTTTCTTT.

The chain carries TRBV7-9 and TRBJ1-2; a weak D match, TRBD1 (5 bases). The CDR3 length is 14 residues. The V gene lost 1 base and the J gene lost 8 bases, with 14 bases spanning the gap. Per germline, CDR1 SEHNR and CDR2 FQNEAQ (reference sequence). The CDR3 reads CASSLGAGKYGYTF. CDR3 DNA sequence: TGTGCCAGCAGCTTAGGGGCAGGGAAATACGGCTACACCTTC.

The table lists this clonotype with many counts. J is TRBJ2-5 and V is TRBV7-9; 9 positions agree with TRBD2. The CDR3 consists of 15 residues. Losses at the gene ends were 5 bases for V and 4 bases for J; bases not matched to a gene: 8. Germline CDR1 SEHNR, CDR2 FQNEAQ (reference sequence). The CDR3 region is CASSVVRGGIETQYF. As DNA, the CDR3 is TGTGCCAGCAGCGTTGTGCGGGGGGGCATAGAGACCCAGTACTTC.

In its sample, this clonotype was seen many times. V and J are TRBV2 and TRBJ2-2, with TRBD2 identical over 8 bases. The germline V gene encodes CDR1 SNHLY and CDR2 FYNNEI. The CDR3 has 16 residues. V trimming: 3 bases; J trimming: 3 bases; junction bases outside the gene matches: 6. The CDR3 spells CASSDRYGRDTGELFF. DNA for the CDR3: TGTGCCAGCAGTGACCGTTACGGGAGGGACACCGGGGAGCTGTTTTTT.

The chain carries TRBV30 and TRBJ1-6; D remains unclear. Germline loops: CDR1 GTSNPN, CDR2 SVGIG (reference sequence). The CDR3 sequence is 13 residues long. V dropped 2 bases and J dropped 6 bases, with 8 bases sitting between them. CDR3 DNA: TGTGCCTGGAGTTTACCCGTTAATTCACCCCTCCACTTT. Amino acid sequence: CAWSLPVNSPLHF. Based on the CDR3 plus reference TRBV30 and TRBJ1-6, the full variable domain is SQTIHQWPATLVQPVGSPLSLECTVEGTSNPNLYWYRQAAGRGLQLLFYSVGIGQISSEVPQNLSASRPQDRQFILSSKKLLLSDSGFYLCAWSLPVNSPLHFGNGTRLTVT.

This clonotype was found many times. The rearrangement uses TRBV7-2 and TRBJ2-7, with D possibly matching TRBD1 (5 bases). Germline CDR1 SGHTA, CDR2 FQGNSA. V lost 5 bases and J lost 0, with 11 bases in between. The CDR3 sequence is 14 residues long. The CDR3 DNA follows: TGTGCCAGCAGCGTTTTGGACACCTCCTACGAGCAGTACTTC. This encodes CASSVLDTSYEQYF. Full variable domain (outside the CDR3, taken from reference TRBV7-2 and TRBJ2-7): GAGVSQSPSNKVTEKGKDVELRCDPISGHTALYWYRQSLGQGLEFLIYFQGNSAPDKSGLPSDRFSAERTGGSVSTLTIQRTQQEDSAVYLCASSVLDTSYEQYFGPGTRLTVT.

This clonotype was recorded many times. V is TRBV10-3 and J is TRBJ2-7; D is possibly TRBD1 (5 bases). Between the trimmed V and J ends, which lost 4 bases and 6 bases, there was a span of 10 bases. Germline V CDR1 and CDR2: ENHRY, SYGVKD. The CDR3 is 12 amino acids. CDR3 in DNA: TGTGCCATCAGTGTCCAGGGAAGCGAGCAGTACTTC. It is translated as CAISVQGSEQYF.

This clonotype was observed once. The CDR3 region is CASGSDSSTGELFF. The CDR3 DNA is TGTGCTAGTGGTTCAGACTCCTCCACCGGGGAGCTGTTTTTT. The chain employs TRBV12-5 and TRBJ2-2; D remains ambiguous. V was clipped by 4 bases and J by 4 bases, with 10 bases between them. Germline CDR1 reads LGHNT; CDR2 reads FRNRAP. The CDR3 consists of 14 residues.